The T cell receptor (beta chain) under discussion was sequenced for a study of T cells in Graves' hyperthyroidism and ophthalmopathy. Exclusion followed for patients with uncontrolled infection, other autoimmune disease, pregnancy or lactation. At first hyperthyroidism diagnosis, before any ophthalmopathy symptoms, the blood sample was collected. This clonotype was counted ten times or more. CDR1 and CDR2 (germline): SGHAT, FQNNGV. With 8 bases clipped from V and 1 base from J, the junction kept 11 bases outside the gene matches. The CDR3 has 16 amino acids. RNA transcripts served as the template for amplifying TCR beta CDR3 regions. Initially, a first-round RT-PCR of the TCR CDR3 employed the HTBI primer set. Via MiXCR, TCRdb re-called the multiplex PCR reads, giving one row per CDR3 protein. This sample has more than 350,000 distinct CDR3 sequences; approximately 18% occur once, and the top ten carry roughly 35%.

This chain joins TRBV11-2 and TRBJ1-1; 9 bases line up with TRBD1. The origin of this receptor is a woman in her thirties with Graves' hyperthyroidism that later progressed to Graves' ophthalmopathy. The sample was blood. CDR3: CASLKAWTGENTEAFF. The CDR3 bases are TGTGCCAGCCTAAAAGCTTGGACAGGGGAGAACACTGAAGCTTTCTTT.